These 2 T cell receptor beta chains were sequenced from one sample in a study of T-cell reconstitution after alpha-beta-depleted transplantation in children. TCRbeta library preparation incorporated unique molecular identifiers. TCRdb itself ran the PCR reads through MiXCR, one entry per CDR3 protein. The table shows roughly 120,000 distinct CDR3 sequences, with roughly 23% occurring only once. The sample was PBMCs, mostly from graft donor cells, taken 180 days after TCRalphabeta/CD19-depleted stem cell transplant. The receptors originated from a male patient aged 2 to 9 who had a stem cell transplant for chronic granulomatous disease, so the T cells may come from the graft donor.

In this sample, this clonotype turned up many times. The CDR3 loop reads CASGHWGFGDTQYF. For the CDR3, the DNA is TGTGCCAGCGGGCACTGGGGGTTCGGAGATACGCAGTATTTT. The chain is built from TRBV6-2 or TRBV6-3 and TRBJ2-3; D assignment may be TRBD1 or TRBD2 (5 bases each). This CDR3 region has 14 residues. The germline V and J ends were trimmed by 8 bases and 5 bases, with 17 bases remaining between them. Per the germline V gene, CDR1 is MNHEY and CDR2 is SVGEGT.

On this clonotype: One base away lies a much larger clone, so this may be a sequencing read error. This rearrangement joins TRBV20-1 to TRBJ2-2; 10 bases align to TRBD2. This CDR3 has 15 amino acids. In germline, CDR1 is DFQATT, CDR2 SNEGSKA (reference sequence). CDR3 sequence reads: CSARDELAGPGDLFF. The CDR3 region has the DNA TGCAGTGCTAGAGATGAACTAGCGGGGCCCGGGGACCTGTTTTTT.